Sequencing of this TCR beta chain was carried out in a study of CD8 T cell repertoires and HIV-1 epitope variants (dated by TCRdb to about 2020). As for the study more broadly: Twenty-five peptides representing autologous and known Gag and Nef epitope variants were each used to stimulate T cells in separate culture wells. An aliquot of 1M T cells was set aside as an uncultured baseline condition, separate from the 65 to 95 T cell cultures. Cultures ran for 10 to 11 days in IMDM with gentamicin, with half-media changes on days 3 and 7 adding IL-2, IL-7 and IL-15. T cells were enriched with the EasySep Human T Cell Enrichment Kit and co-cultured with equal numbers of autologous T cell-negative cells as antigen-presenting cells. Three Gag epitope families and Nef HW9 and YT9 were included among the tested epitopes. Among the control conditions were a peptide pool of CMV, EBV and flu, the Ebola AY9 epitope serving as a negative control, and a well with no peptide. A total of over 65 T cell cultures were run, with each culture condition done in triplicate except for one peptide, which was done in duplicate. Results the study describes overall, beyond this receptor: The Nef KF9 family was recognized by five clonotypes and the HW9 family by one, and no responses to the TAALDMSHF plasma variant were observed. The assay identified only TCR beta chains and indicated proliferation in response to antigen, without indicating T cell function or cytokine profile. The study identified about ten antigen-specific TCR beta clonotypes, more than five of which appeared to be cross-reactive for autologous or known escape epitope variants.

In the case of this clone: Its antigen is currently not known. Per-nucleotide qualities are absent, and no much larger clonotype sits a single base away.

The EasySep Human CD8+ T Cell Enrichment Kit was used on day 10 to isolate CD8+ T cells from every culture. Counted from cysteine to phenylalanine, this CDR3 has 14 amino acids. The CDR3 DNA has 42 bases and is translated from base 1. V and J are truncated by 6 bases and 4 bases respectively, leaving an intervening sequence of 13 bases. As encoded in the germline V gene (reference sequence), CDR1 is SEHNR while CDR2 is FQNEAQ. The immunoSEQ platform was used to sequence TCR beta CDR3 regions at survey depth. The QIAamp DNA micro kit was used to extract genomic DNA from every cultured and uncultured CD8+ T cell population. The authors processed their data as follows. Samples with fewer than 5,000 productive reads were excluded, resulting in the removal of about 7% of the roughly 75 HIV peptide-stimulated cultures. Sequences were trimmed to CDR3 by a MANAFEST web app, and nonproductive sequences, CDR3s under 5 amino acids, and sequences not starting with C or ending with F/W were removed. Antigen-specific clonotypes had to expand in at least 2 of 3 replicates versus no-peptide control at FDR 0.01, only within one epitope family. In addition, a specific clonotype needed a frequency at least fivefold higher than in wells stimulated with peptides from other epitope families. TCRdb mirrors the immuneACCESS table, restricted to in-frame sequences. Some clones are absent from its copies; in checked studies, under half trace to an unresolved V gene, and the reason for the others is unknown. That table furnishes V, J and clone size, whereas the DNA furnished D and trimming. Here the sample has a few thousand clones; 70% occur a single time. Together, the top ten hold approximately 40% of the sample.

The clonotype comes from a male donor with HIV. Here the chain combines TRBV7-9 and TRBJ2-1; no D gene call is confident. What was sequenced was cultured CD8+ T cells derived from PBMCs. The CDR3 protein: CASRPNSGYNEQFF. The base sequence is TGTGCCAGCAGGCCCAATAGTGGGTACAATGAGCAGTTCTTC.